This TCR beta chain was observed in a study of CD8 T cells in Susac syndrome. This clonotype was recorded only once. RNA was extracted with the RNeasy kit, and a quantity of about 0.45 to 1 ug was reverse transcribed using random hexamers. Via MiXCR, TCRdb re-called the immunoSEQ multiplex PCR reads, giving one row per CDR3 protein. The data hold approximately 150,000 distinct CDR3 sequences, with roughly 95% observed a single time. The CDR3 is 14 residues long. Per germline, CDR1 MGHRA and CDR2 YSYEKL. Between the trimmed V and J ends, which lost 1 base and 7 bases, there was a span of 13 bases. This TCR was recovered from a human donor with Susac syndrome. The chain uses TRBV4-1 and TRBJ1-2, with unresolved D. The sequenced sample consisted of CD4+ T cells from PBMCs. The CDR3 coding sequence is TGCGCCAGCAGCCAAGTCCAGGCAGTAAGTGGCTACACCTTC. Its translation is CASSQVQAVSGYTF.